These 15 T cell receptor beta chains were sequenced from one sample in a study of cytotoxic CD8 clonotypes in ibrutinib-treated CLL. The protocol was immunoSEQ multiplex PCR, while the TCRdb copy is restricted to in-frame clones and leaves out a portion. The profile shows about 39,000 clones, roughly 65% of them singletons. The sample consisted of PBMCs, taken at disease progression, from a patient treated with ibrutinib. Every receptor here comes from a human donor with chronic lymphocytic leukemia.

This sequence joins TRBV10-1 and TRBJ2-1; perhaps D is TRBD1 or TRBD2 (6 bases each). Trimming left V 2 bases short and J 0 bases short, with 8 bases between. CDR1 is WNHNN and CDR2 is SYGVQD in the germline V gene (reference sequence). The CDR3 covers 15 residues. The CDR3 spells CASSEGGGSYNEQFF. The CDR3 nucleotides read TGCGCCAGCAGTGAGGGAGGGGGCTCCTACAATGAGCAGTTCTTC.

The chain uses TRBV5-1 and TRBJ2-1; weak D call: TRBD2 (6 bases). The CDR3 runs to 13 residues. Trimming cost V 0 bases and J 10 bases, with 11 bases left between them. Germline CDR1 SGHRS, CDR2 YFSETQ. The CDR3 loop reads CASSLVGSWEQFF. CDR3 in DNA: TGCGCCAGCAGCTTGGTCGGGAGTTGGGAGCAGTTCTTC.

This rearrangement joins TRBV28 to TRBJ1-2; D is ambiguous. CDR1 and CDR2 (germline): MDHEN, SYDVKM. The CDR3 is 14 amino acids. Trimming removed 7 bases from V and 3 bases from J, with 15 bases in between. This CDR3 reads CASTQTSLHYGYTF. The DNA of the CDR3 is TGTGCCAGCACCCAAACCAGTCTCCACTATGGCTACACCTTC.

This chain uses TRBV29-1 with TRBJ1-1; possible D gene TRBD1, 5 bases. The germline CDR1 and CDR2 sequences are SQVTM and ANQGSEA. This CDR3 has 13 amino acids. Trimming took off 7 bases at V and 0 bases at J, with 12 bases between the two ends. The CDR3 DNA reads as TGCAGCGGGGGGACGGGCATGAACACTGAAGCTTTCTTT. Residues: CSGGTGMNTEAFF.

The genes are TRBV27 and TRBJ1-4, with TRBD1 matching 7 bases. CDR3 length equals 14 residues. Unmatched junction bases numbered 5, after V lost 5 bases and J lost 5 bases. CDR1 MNHEY and CDR2 SMNVEV come from the germline V gene (reference sequence). CDR3 loop: CASSRTGPNEKLFF. CDR3 nucleotides: TGTGCCAGCAGTCGGACAGGTCCGAATGAAAAACTGTTTTTT.

On this clone itself: One end of the junction varies from germline; a read error may be responsible. V and J are TRBV7-7 and TRBJ2-5; no definite D call. Looked up from germline, CDR1 is SSHAT and CDR2 is FNYEAQ (reference sequence). The CDR3 is made up of 13 amino acids. The CDR3 sequence is CASSFQVQETQYF. The CDR3 nucleotides are TGTGCTAGCAGCTTCCAAGTTCAAGAGACCCAGTACTTC. The complete variable domain, with remaining parts taken from reference TRBV7-7 and TRBJ2-5, reads GAGVSQSPRYKVTKRGQDVTLRCDPISSHATLYWYQQALGQGPEFLTYFNYEAQPDKSGLPSDRFSAERPEGSISTLTIQRTEQRDSAMYRCASSFQVQETQYFGPGTRLLVL.

This clone was counted between two and nine times. The same CDR3 is also encoded by other DNA sequences in this sample. The rearrangement joins TRBV28 to TRBJ1-1; TRBD1 is a possible D gene (5 bases). The CDR3 spans 13 residues. Germline values: CDR1 MDHEN, CDR2 SYDVKM. With 5 bases removed from V and 3 bases from J, the gap between germline ends came to 10 bases. CDR3 loop: CASSPPRDTEAFF. In nucleotides, the CDR3 is TGTGCCAGCAGTCCCCCCAGGGACACTGAAGCTTTCTTT. Combining the CDR3 with reference TRBV28 and TRBJ1-1 gives the whole variable domain DVKVTQSSRYLVKRTGEKVFLECVQDMDHENMFWYRQDPGLGLRLIYFSYDVKMKEKGDIPEGYSVSREKKERFSLILESASTNQTSMYLCASSPPRDTEAFFGQGTRLTVV.

The CDR3 region is CASSTTEAGANVLTF. The CDR3 DNA reads TGTGCCAGCAGTACGACGGAAGCTGGGGCCAACGTCCTGACTTTC. This chain links TRBV28 with TRBJ2-6; D remains unclear. This CDR3 is built from 15 residues. Germline CDR1 and CDR2: MDHEN and SYDVKM. Trimming stripped 5 bases from V and 2 bases from J, with 10 bases between. Variable domain in full (rest from reference TRBV28 and TRBJ2-6): DVKVTQSSRYLVKRTGEKVFLECVQDMDHENMFWYRQDPGLGLRLIYFSYDVKMKEKGDIPEGYSVSREKKERFSLILESASTNQTSMYLCASSTTEAGANVLTFGAGSRLTVL.

The table lists this clone with a few counts. This rearrangement joins TRBV28 to TRBJ1-5; a possible D gene is TRBD1 (6 bases). Trimming took 5 bases from V and 7 from J, leaving 24 bases between them. CDR3 length: 17 amino acids. Germline V lookup: CDR1 MDHEN, CDR2 SYDVKM. The CDR3 region is CASSPYPTGWGEQPQHF. CDR3 DNA sequence: TGTGCCAGCAGTCCGTACCCCACAGGGTGGGGGGAGCAGCCCCAGCATTTT.

This chain links TRBV6-5 with TRBJ2-7; 7 bases align to TRBD1. The J segment lost 2 bases and the V segment lost 2 bases, leaving 3 bases of the junction unmatched. The CDR3 is made up of 14 amino acids. CDR1 and CDR2 (germline): MNHEY, SVGAGI. The CDR3 DNA sequence: TGTGCCAGCAGTTACCAACAGGGGACCTACGAGCAGTACTTC. This gives the protein CASSYQQGTYEQYF.

The chain employs TRBV18 and TRBJ1-5; weak D call: TRBD1 (6 bases). Germline V gene data show CDR1 as KGHSH and CDR2 as LQKENI. The CDR3 has 16 amino acids. V was trimmed by 0 bases and J by 6 bases, leaving 15 bases between them. This chain's CDR3 is CASSPPVAGVGQPQHF. In DNA form, the CDR3 reads TGTGCCAGCTCACCACCGGTGGCAGGGGTGGGTCAGCCCCAGCATTTT.

The chain recombines TRBV19 with TRBJ1-5; TRBD1 matches 8 bases. Germline trimming cut 3 bases from V and 3 bases from J; bases unmatched to any gene: 4. The CDR3 covers 15 residues. Germline V gives CDR1 LNHDA, CDR2 SQIVND (reference sequence). CDR3 residues: CASSISGQDNQPQHF. The CDR3 coding sequence is TGTGCCAGTAGTATTTCGGGACAGGACAATCAGCCCCAGCATTTT.

This clone came up a few times. This chain uses TRBV5-6 with TRBJ1-2; D not resolved. CDR3 length equals 13 residues. V dropped 2 bases and J dropped 3 bases, with 8 bases sitting between them. Per germline, CDR1 SGHDT and CDR2 YYEEEE. CDR3 region: CASSLGLDYGYTF. The CDR3, as DNA: TGTGCCAGCAGCTTAGGTCTAGACTATGGCTACACCTTC.

In its sample, this clone was seen a few times. This rearrangement joins TRBV7-9 to TRBJ2-7; TRBD1 matches 7 bases. In germline, CDR1 is SEHNR, CDR2 FQNEAQ (reference sequence). CDR3 size: 14 residues. J was trimmed by 2 bases and V by 3 bases; bases with no gene match: 4. Here the CDR3 reads CASSFGTETYEQYF. In DNA, the CDR3 is TGTGCCAGCAGCTTTGGGACAGAGACCTACGAGCAGTACTTC.

This clone appeared a few times. This rearrangement joins TRBV2 to TRBJ1-6; D is possibly TRBD1 (5 bases). V dropped 2 bases and J dropped 10 bases, with 15 bases sitting between them. Germline V lookup: CDR1 SNHLY, CDR2 FYNNEI. This CDR3 region has 15 residues. This CDR3 is CASSERRAGNSPLHF. DNA for the CDR3: TGTGCCAGCAGTGAAAGGAGGGCAGGGAACTCACCCCTCCACTTT.